This T cell receptor (beta chain) comes out of a study of blood T cell repertoires in COVID-19 (dated by TCRdb to 2020 to 2022). Background for the entire study: Samples covering the acute and convalescent phases of COVID-19 were provided by collaborators in the United States, Italy and Spain. The prospective study material was composed of cDNA or gDNA derived from T cells, B-cell-depleted T cells, or PBMCs. Subjects who had been exposed to COVID-19, were actively infected with it, or had recovered from it provided the deeply sampled blood TCRbeta repertoires that made up the dataset. The repertoires were released in a freely available public database intended as a resource for research on the immune response to SARS-CoV-2. Samples were obtained from the ongoing ImmuneRACE study (first 160 participants) and from 1,000 to 1,500 subjects provided by 6 global collaborators. A de-identified subject ID, COVID-19 status, age in years and sex were almost always included in the sample metadata. HLA class I and class II types, where available, came from metadata supplied by the sample provider rather than from assay-based typing. General study outcomes and caveats: The amount of clinical and demographic metadata varied by source and participant and was provided uncurated.

This clone was detected once. This receptor's antigen is unknown. Base qualities are not recorded, but no much larger clone differs from it by a single base. CDR1 and CDR2, per the germline V gene (reference sequence), are SGHKS and YYEKEE. Germline trimming amounts to 0 bases on V and 4 bases on J, with 4 as the count of junction bases outside the gene matches. From the cysteine up to the phenylalanine, the CDR3 has a length of 15 residues. CDR3 DNA is the only sequence kept; it has 45 bases, read in frame from the first base. TCRbeta CDR3 regions were amplified from genomic DNA by means of the immunoSEQ Assay, a bias-controlled multiplex PCR. From the authors' description of their analysis: The number of nucleated cells in each sample was estimated by amplification of reference gene primers within the assay. To quantify the absolute abundance of each unique TCRbeta CDR3 rearrangement, sequence reads were collapsed and filtered. For each sample, productive Simpson clonality was calculated as the square root of Simpson's diversity index across productive rearrangements. The clones in this table, taken by TCRdb from immuneACCESS, are in-frame only. Not every clone is retained; where verified, under half of the shortfall comes from an unresolved V gene, and the cause of the rest is unknown. That table is the source of V, J and clone size, and D and trimming were worked out from the DNA. The sample has fewer than 250,000 clones on record, over 80% of them singletons. 2% to 3% of the sample belongs to the ten largest clones.

Participants in the prospective study were enrolled through a virtual design, were aged roughly 18 to 90 years, and lived in approximately 25 United States geographic areas. Cohort assignment in the prospective study relied on participant-reported clinical history from a screening survey and a study questionnaire. Mobile phlebotomists in the prospective study collected whole blood, serum and a nasopharyngeal or oropharyngeal swab from every participant. Participants in the prospective study had the option to provide additional blood draws and questionnaires over a roughly 2-month period. Before DNA extraction, prospective study blood samples were shipped either frozen or at room temperature.

The clonotype originates from a woman aged 25 to 39 with acute COVID-19. Input material: PBMCs or T cells enriched from blood (not recorded which). The chain was built from TRBV5-5 and TRBJ2-5, and 9 bases in between align with TRBD1. The CDR3 region: CASSLAGTGRETQYF. The DNA is as follows: TGTGCCAGCAGCTTGGCCGGGACAGGGCGAGAGACCCAGTACTTC.